This T cell receptor (beta chain) was profiled in a study of OX40 agonist ivuxolimab in advanced cancers. The wider study: Every 2 weeks, ivuxolimab was infused into the patients intravenously at between 0.01 and 10 mg/kg. Dose-escalation patients' cancers were hepatocellular carcinoma, melanoma, renal cell or head and neck cancer. General study findings and limits: Doses of 0.1 to 3.0 mg/kg were accompanied by clonal expansion of CD4+ and CD8+ blood T cells by week 6.

The CDR3 length is 15 residues. As to this clone: Antigen specificity is unknown.

Produced via immunoSEQ multiplex PCR; TCRdb's table is partial and in-frame only. This table holds 60,000 to 80,000 clones, around 85% found once. Here the sequenced sample was CD4+ or CD8+ T cells sorted from blood, taken in a trial of the OX40 agonist ivuxolimab. This sequence originates from an adult with an advanced solid tumor such as melanoma, head and neck, liver or kidney cancer. The chain has TRBV21-1 and TRBJ2-7; TRBD1 is the table's D call and was not checked against the DNA. TRBV21-1 is flagged as a pseudogene. In DNA, the CDR3 is TGTGCCAGCGGATCCGACAGGGCGGGGTTTAGGAAGCAGTACTTC. Its translation is CASGSDRAGFRKQYF.